These T cell receptor beta chains were read from a single sample in a study of patients and donors after allogeneic stem cell transplantation. A single record per CDR3 protein comes from TCRdb applying MiXCR to the RT-PCR reads. The table shows over 150,000 distinct CDR3 sequences, with roughly 40% occurring only once. Sequenced sample: blood, either unsorted or a sorted T cell fraction (not recorded which). These TCRs come from a human donor who was either an allogeneic HSCT recipient or a stem cell or donor lymphocyte infusion donor (not recorded which). It is not recorded whose cells these are; they may come from a transplant donor. CDR3s include the opening cysteine and the closing phenylalanine or tryptophan. D genes are given only for firm matches. Rows give clone size only sometimes, using once, few, many, or a class for an expanded clone.

d_call	clone_size	v_call	j_call	cdr3_nt	cdr3_aa
-	-	TRBV20-1	TRBJ1-1	TGCAGTGCTAGACACACGAACACTGAAGCTTTCTTT	CSARHTNTEAFF
-	few	TRBV7-9	TRBJ1-2	TGTGCCAGCAGCTTTGGGCCAGGGCCCGACTATGGCTACACCTTC	CASSFGPGPDYGYTF
-	-	TRBV7-9	TRBJ2-7	TGTGCCAGCAGCGGGGGGACGGCATACTACGAGCAGTACTTC	CASSGGTAYYEQYF
TRBD2	-	TRBV6-2/TRBV6-3	TRBJ2-3	TGTGCCAGCAGCTCTCTAGCGGGAGGGCCGACAGATACGCAGTATTTT	CASSSLAGGPTDTQYF
TRBD1	few	TRBV3-1	TRBJ1-1	TGTGCCAGCAGCCAAGTGGGGCCAGGGGGAATCACTGAAGCTTTCTTT	CASSQVGPGGITEAFF
-	few	TRBV2	TRBJ1-5	TGTGCCAGCATCAGTGGCCCCCCAAGGAATAATCAGCCCCAGCATTTT	CASISGPPRNNQPQHF
-	-	TRBV6-2/TRBV6-3	TRBJ2-7	TGTGCCAGCAAACCCGACGTCGGAAAATTCGGGGAGGAGCAGTACTTC	CASKPDVGKFGEEQYF
TRBD2	-	TRBV7-2	TRBJ2-3	TGTGCCAGCAGCTATACGTCTAGCGGCGCTAGCACAGATACGCAGTATTTT	CASSYTSSGASTDTQYF
-	-	TRBV6-6	TRBJ1-1	TGTGCCAGCAGGTCTCCCGAAGGCGCTGAAGCTTTCTTT	CASRSPEGAEAFF
TRBD2	-	TRBV4-3	TRBJ2-3	TGCGCCAGCAGCCGGACTAGCGGGTCTAGCACAGATACGCAGTATTTT	CASSRTSGSSTDTQYF
-	-	TRBV12-3/TRBV12-4	TRBJ1-1	TGTGCCAGCAGTTTGGAGGCCACTGAAGCTTTCTTT	CASSLEATEAFF
-	-	TRBV29-1	TRBJ2-7	TGCAGCGTTGACGGGGACAAGCAGTACTTC	CSVDGDKQYF
-	-	TRBV25-1	TRBJ1-4	TGTGCCAGCAGTCCCCGAGGGAGGGCCGGGGAAAAACTGTTTTTT	CASSPRGRAGEKLFF
-	-	TRBV7-2	TRBJ2-3	TGTGCCAGCCTAGCGACAGATACGCAGTATTTT	CASLATDTQYF
-	-	TRBV20-1	TRBJ2-4	TGCAGTGCTCCGCCTAGCGATTTAGCCAAAAACATTCAGTACTTC	CSAPPSDLAKNIQYF
TRBD2	-	TRBV9	TRBJ2-1	TGTGCCAGCAGCGCCAGACTAGCGGGAAACGCGTATGAGCAGTTCTTC	CASSARLAGNAYEQFF
TRBD2	-	TRBV28	TRBJ2-3	TGTGCCAGCAGTTTATATACTAGCGGCACAGATACGCAGTATTTT	CASSLYTSGTDTQYF
TRBD2	-	TRBV4-3	TRBJ2-1	TGCGCCAGCAGCCAAGGACTAGCGGGAGGCTTTGAGCAGTTCTTC	CASSQGLAGGFEQFF
-	-	TRBV7-2	TRBJ1-6	TGTGCCAGCAGCTTAGAGGGTTCCGGGAATTCACCCCTCCACTTT	CASSLEGSGNSPLHF
-	-	TRBV29-1	TRBJ2-1	TGCAGCGTTGAGGTCCGGCAAGTTGGGAATGAGCAGTTCTTC	CSVEVRQVGNEQFF
-	few	TRBV15	TRBJ1-1	TGTGCCACCAGCAGAGTTTATCGGTCGGCTTTCTTT	CATSRVYRSAFF
-	few	TRBV7-2	TRBJ1-1	TGTGCCAGCAGCGCCCAAGTGAACACTGAAGCTTTCTTT	CASSAQVNTEAFF
-	-	TRBV3-1	TRBJ1-5	TGTGCCAGCAGCCAAGGCAAAGGGAGCGATCAGCCCCAGCATTTT	CASSQGKGSDQPQHF
TRBD2	-	TRBV4-3	TRBJ2-7	TGCGCCAGCAGCCAAGAGATATTGGCCCGCGGGAGGGTGAGCTCCTACGAGCAGTACTTC	CASSQEILARGRVSSYEQYF
TRBD2	-	TRBV29-1	TRBJ2-5	TGCAGCGTTGAAAAGCGACTAGCAGTCGAGACCCAGTACTTC	CSVEKRLAVETQYF
TRBD1	few	TRBV7-2	TRBJ1-2	TGTGCCAGCAGCTTTCCTGGGGACAGCTACTATGGCTCCAACTATGGCTACACCTTC	CASSFPGDSYYGSNYGYTF
-	few	TRBV12-3/TRBV12-4	TRBJ1-2	TGTGCCAGCAGTCTTTCCGCCGGGACTGCGGACACCTTC	CASSLSAGTADTF
-	-	TRBV7-9	TRBJ2-3	TGTGCCAGCAGCTTAGCGACAGGACACACAGATACGCAGTATTTT	CASSLATGHTDTQYF
-	-	TRBV4-3	TRBJ2-1	TGCGCCAGCAGCCAAGAGTCTCCCGGGGACCCCCACAATGAGCAGTTCTTC	CASSQESPGDPHNEQFF
TRBD2	few	TRBV7-2	TRBJ2-1	TGTGCCAGCAGCTTAGAGGGGACTAGCGGGTCCTACAATGAGCAGTTCTTC	CASSLEGTSGSYNEQFF
-	few	TRBV6-5	TRBJ1-1	TGTGCCAGCAGTTCCACGACAGGCCATATGAACACTGAAGCTTTCTTT	CASSSTTGHMNTEAFF
-	few	TRBV7-9	TRBJ1-2	TGTGCCAGCAGCTCAAATGACAGCGGCAGGAGGTATGGCTACACCTTC	CASSSNDSGRRYGYTF
-	-	TRBV6-5	TRBJ1-2	TGTGCCAGCAGTTACTCGATGGACCTCGGCTACACCTTC	CASSYSMDLGYTF
TRBD1	few	TRBV7-9	TRBJ1-2	TGTGCCAGCAACTCGGTAGGGACAGGGGCCTTCAACTATGGCTACACCTTC	CASNSVGTGAFNYGYTF
TRBD1	-	TRBV7-8	TRBJ1-3	TGTGCCAGCAGTGGGGGGACAGCAGGGGCCGGAAACACCATATATTTT	CASSGGTAGAGNTIYF
-	-	TRBV5-6	TRBJ2-1	TGTGCCAGCAGCTTAGCAGAAGTAAAGCAGTTCTTC	CASSLAEVKQFF
-	-	TRBV20-1	TRBJ1-2	TGCAGTGCCCCTGACATCCCGTCCTATGGCTACACCTTC	CSAPDIPSYGYTF
TRBD1	-	TRBV12-3/TRBV12-4	TRBJ1-1	TGTGCCAGCAGTTTTCAGAGCGGACAGGGATCGAACACTGAAGCTTTCTTT	CASSFQSGQGSNTEAFF
-	few	TRBV12-3/TRBV12-4	TRBJ1-2	TGTGCCAGCAGTTTCGCAGGCTATGGCTACACCTTC	CASSFAGYGYTF
-	-	TRBV12-3/TRBV12-4	TRBJ1-1	TGTGCCAGCAGTTTAATAGGACCCCTTGAAGCTTTCTTT	CASSLIGPLEAFF
-	-	TRBV5-1	TRBJ2-1	TGCGCCAGCAGCTCCCCCTACAAATACAGCGTAGGTGAGCAGTTCTTC	CASSSPYKYSVGEQFF
-	-	TRBV28	TRBJ2-7	TGTGCCAGCAGTCCGCCCCTGGAAATCTACGAGCAGTACTTC	CASSPPLEIYEQYF
TRBD1	-	TRBV12-3/TRBV12-4	TRBJ1-2	TGTGCCAGCAGCCTGAGGACAGGCGCTAACTATGGCTACACCTTC	CASSLRTGANYGYTF
-	-	TRBV27	TRBJ2-1	TGTGCCAGCAGGCCCAGGGCGGGTGCCTACAATGAGCAGTTCTTC	CASRPRAGAYNEQFF
-	-	TRBV27	TRBJ2-7	TGTGCCAGCAGTTTAAACCCGGCCATTCTCTCCTACGAGCAGTACTTC	CASSLNPAILSYEQYF
-	-	TRBV30	TRBJ1-1	TGTGCCTGGAGTATCACGAGTACTGAAGCTTTCTTT	CAWSITSTEAFF
TRBD2	few	TRBV2	TRBJ2-1	TGTGCCAGCAGGAGGGGACTAGCGGGCTACAATGAGCAGTTCTTC	CASRRGLAGYNEQFF
TRBD1	-	TRBV9	TRBJ1-3	TGTGCCAGCAGCGTAGAGGGACAGGTCGGAAACACCATATATTTT	CASSVEGQVGNTIYF
TRBD1	-	TRBV27	TRBJ2-1	TGTGCCAGCAGTCCCTACGGACCCCGGGACAGGGGGCATGAGCAGTTCTTC	CASSPYGPRDRGHEQFF
-	-	TRBV11-2	TRBJ1-2	TGTGCCAGCAAACCCACAACTAACTATGGCTACACCTTC	CASKPTTNYGYTF
-	few	TRBV10-3	TRBJ1-1	TGTGCCATCAGTCACTGGGGCCGTGAAGCTTTCTTT	CAISHWGREAFF
TRBD2	-	TRBV5-1	TRBJ2-1	TGCGCCAGCAGCTTGTTGAGCGGGAGCTCCTACAATGAGCAGTTCTTC	CASSLLSGSSYNEQFF